Shown below are 6 T cell receptor beta chains from a single sample sequenced in a study of shared clonotypes between healthy human individuals. The table came from immunoSEQ multiplex PCR; TCRdb's copy has only in-frame clones and leaves some out. The sample records about 2.4 million clones, under 95% being singletons. The material sequenced was naive CD4+ T cells from PBMCs. The sample's subset: CD45RA+ positively selected. The receptors come from a man aged 18 to 35 in good health. Some clones in this sample may be carry-over from other donors' samples.

The chain employs TRBV5-8 and TRBJ2-5; the D gene could be TRBD1 or TRBD2 (6 bases each). The V gene's germline CDR1 is SGHTS and CDR2 YDEGEE. Trimming pared 3 bases from V and 5 bases from J, leaving 20 bases between. CDR3 length: 16 residues. The CDR3 is CASSSGFVGGPETQYF. CDR3 DNA sequence: TGTGCCAGCAGCTCTGGATTTGTTGGGGGGCCGGAGACCCAGTACTTC. The whole variable domain, remainder taken from reference TRBV5-8 and TRBJ2-5, is EAGVTQSPTHLIKTRGQQATLRCSPISGHTSVYWYQQALGLGLQFLLWYDEGEERNRGNFPPRFSGRQFPNYSSELNVNALELEDSALYLCASSSGFVGGPETQYFGPGTRLLVL.

The chain couples TRBV6-1 to TRBJ1-4; D uncertain. There are 15 residues in the CDR3. V was shortened by 7 bases and J by 6 bases, with 18 bases between the two germline ends. The germline gives CDR1 MNHNS, CDR2 SASEGT. CDR3 loop: CASTVTRAPDEKLFF. For the CDR3, the DNA is TGTGCCAGCACCGTTACACGGGCCCCGGATGAAAAACTGTTTTTT.

V and J are TRBV9 and TRBJ2-1; D remains unclear. The CDR3 has 13 residues. V lost 0 bases and J lost 6, with 7 bases in between. Germline lookup yields CDR1 SGDLS and CDR2 YYNGEE. The CDR3 spells CASSVGPLNEQFF. The CDR3 nucleotides read TGTGCCAGCAGCGTAGGGCCCCTCAATGAGCAGTTCTTC.

V gene TRBV4-2 combines with J gene TRBJ1-1; D may be TRBD1 (6 bases). CDR3 length equals 13 residues. Germline-derived CDR1 and CDR2 are LGHNA and YNFKEQ. The V end lost 0 bases, the J end lost 5 bases, and 7 bases lay between the germline ends. Here the CDR3 DNA reads TGTGCCAGCAGCCAAGATCAGGGGACTGAAGCTTTCTTT. The encoded protein is CASSQDQGTEAFF.

The J gene is TRBJ2-3, the V gene TRBV27; no definite D call. The CDR3 is 16 amino acids. Between the trimmed V and J ends, which lost 4 bases and 4 bases, there was a span of 18 bases. Germline CDR1 and CDR2: MNHEY and SMNVEV (reference sequence). The CDR3 bases are TGTGCCAGCAGTTCTCAACCGGAACCAAGTGCAGATACGCAGTATTTT. Encoded protein: CASSSQPEPSADTQYF.

The rearrangement joins TRBV27 to TRBJ2-3, with unresolved D. Looked up from germline, CDR1 is MNHEY and CDR2 is SMNVEV (reference sequence). V was shortened by 3 bases and J by 4 bases, with 11 bases between the two germline ends. The CDR3 runs 14 residues. The CDR3 reads CASSFMDRADTQYF. The CDR3 DNA follows: TGTGCCAGCAGTTTCATGGACCGGGCAGATACGCAGTATTTT.